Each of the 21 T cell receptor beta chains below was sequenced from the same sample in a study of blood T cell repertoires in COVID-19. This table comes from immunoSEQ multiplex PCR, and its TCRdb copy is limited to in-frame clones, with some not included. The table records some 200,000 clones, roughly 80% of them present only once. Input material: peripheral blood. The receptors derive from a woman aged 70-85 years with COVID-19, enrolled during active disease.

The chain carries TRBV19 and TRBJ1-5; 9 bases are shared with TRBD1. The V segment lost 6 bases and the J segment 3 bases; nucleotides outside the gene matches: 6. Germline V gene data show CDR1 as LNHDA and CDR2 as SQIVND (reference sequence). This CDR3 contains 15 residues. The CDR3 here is CASRPRDRANQPQHF. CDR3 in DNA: TGTGCCAGTAGACCAAGGGACAGGGCCAATCAGCCCCAGCATTTT.

The CDR3 DNA follows: TGTGCCAGCAGTGAAGACGGAGGACAGGGGCCTCTGAACACTGAAGCTTTCTTT. Amino acids: CASSEDGGQGPLNTEAFF. The chain recombines TRBV6-1 with TRBJ1-1, with 9 bases fitting TRBD1. Trimming removed 1 base from V and 0 bases from J; junction bases left unmatched: 9. Per germline, CDR1 MNHNS and CDR2 SASEGT. The CDR3 sequence is 18 residues long.

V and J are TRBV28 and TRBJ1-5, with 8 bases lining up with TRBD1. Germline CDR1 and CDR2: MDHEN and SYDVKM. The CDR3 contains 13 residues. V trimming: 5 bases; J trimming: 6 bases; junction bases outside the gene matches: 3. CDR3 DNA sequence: TGTGCCAGCAGTGGGACAGGACGTCAGCCCCAGCATTTT. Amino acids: CASSGTGRQPQHF.

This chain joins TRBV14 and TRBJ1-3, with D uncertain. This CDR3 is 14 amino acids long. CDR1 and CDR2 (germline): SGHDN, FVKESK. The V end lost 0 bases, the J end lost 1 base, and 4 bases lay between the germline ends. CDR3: CASSQDLSGNTIYF. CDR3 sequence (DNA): TGTGCCAGCAGCCAAGATCTTTCTGGAAACACCATATATTTT.

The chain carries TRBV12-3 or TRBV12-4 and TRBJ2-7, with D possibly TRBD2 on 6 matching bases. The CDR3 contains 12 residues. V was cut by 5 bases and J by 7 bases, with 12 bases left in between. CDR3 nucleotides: TGTGCCAGCAGTCGGGGGTCCGGGGAGCAGTACGTC. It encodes CASSRGSGEQYV.

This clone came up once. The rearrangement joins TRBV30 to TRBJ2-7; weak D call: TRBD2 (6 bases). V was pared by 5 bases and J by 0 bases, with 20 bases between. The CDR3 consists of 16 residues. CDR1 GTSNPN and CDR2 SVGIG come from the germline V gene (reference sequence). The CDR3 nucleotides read TGTGCCTGGGAGGGGCCGGCGGGGCAGGGCTCCTACGAGCAGTACTTC. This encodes CAWEGPAGQGSYEQYF.

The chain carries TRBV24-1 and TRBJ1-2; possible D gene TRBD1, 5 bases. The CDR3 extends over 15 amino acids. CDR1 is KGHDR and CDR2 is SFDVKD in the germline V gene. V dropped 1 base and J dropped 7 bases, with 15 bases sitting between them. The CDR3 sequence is CATSDFGATVGGYTF. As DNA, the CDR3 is TGTGCCACCAGTGATTTTGGGGCCACAGTTGGTGGCTACACCTTC.

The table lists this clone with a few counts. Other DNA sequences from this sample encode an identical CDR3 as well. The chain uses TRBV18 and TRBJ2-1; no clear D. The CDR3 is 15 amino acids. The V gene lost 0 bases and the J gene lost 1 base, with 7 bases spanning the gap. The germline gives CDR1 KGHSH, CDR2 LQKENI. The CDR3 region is CASSPPAVSYNEQFF. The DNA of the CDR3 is TGTGCCAGCTCACCACCGGCAGTTTCCTACAATGAGCAGTTCTTC.

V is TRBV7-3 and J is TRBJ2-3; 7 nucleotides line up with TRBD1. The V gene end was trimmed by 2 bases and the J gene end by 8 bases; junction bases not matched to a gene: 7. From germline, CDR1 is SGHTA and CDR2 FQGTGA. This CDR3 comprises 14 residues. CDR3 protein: CASSLSGAGGTQYF. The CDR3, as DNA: TGTGCCAGCAGCTTATCCGGGGCAGGGGGTACGCAGTATTTT.

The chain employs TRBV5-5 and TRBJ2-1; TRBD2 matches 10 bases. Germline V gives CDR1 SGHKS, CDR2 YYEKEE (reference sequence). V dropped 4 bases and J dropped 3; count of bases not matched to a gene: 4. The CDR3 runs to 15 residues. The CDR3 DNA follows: TGTGCCAGCAGCACACTAGCGGGATTCTACAATGAGCAGTTCTTC. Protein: CASSTLAGFYNEQFF.

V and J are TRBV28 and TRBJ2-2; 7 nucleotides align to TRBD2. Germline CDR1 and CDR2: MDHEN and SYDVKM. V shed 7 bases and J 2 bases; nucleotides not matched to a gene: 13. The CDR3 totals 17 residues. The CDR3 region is CASTLGLAELNTGELFF. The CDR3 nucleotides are TGTGCCAGCACCCTAGGGCTAGCGGAACTCAACACCGGGGAGCTGTTTTTT.

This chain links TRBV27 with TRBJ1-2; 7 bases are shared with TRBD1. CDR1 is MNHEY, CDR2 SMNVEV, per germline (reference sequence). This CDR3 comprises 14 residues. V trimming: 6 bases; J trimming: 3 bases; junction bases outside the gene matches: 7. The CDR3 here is CASRYGTEYYGYTF. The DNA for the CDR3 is TGTGCCAGCAGATACGGGACAGAATACTATGGCTACACCTTC.

The CDR3 DNA sequence: TGTGCCAGCAGCTTTGGGGAGCTAATTGGCGGCTACACCTTC. Encoded protein: CASSFGELIGGYTF. The chain joins TRBV7-2 to TRBJ1-2; the D is unclear. The CDR3 consists of 14 residues. The V end lost 3 bases, the J end lost 8 bases, and 16 bases lay between the germline ends. Looked up from germline, CDR1 is SGHTA and CDR2 is FQGNSA.

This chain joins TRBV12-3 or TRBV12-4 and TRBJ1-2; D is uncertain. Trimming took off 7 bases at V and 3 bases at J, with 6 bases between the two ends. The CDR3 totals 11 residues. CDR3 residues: CASKTYYGYTF. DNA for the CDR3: TGTGCCAGCAAGACTTACTATGGCTACACCTTC.

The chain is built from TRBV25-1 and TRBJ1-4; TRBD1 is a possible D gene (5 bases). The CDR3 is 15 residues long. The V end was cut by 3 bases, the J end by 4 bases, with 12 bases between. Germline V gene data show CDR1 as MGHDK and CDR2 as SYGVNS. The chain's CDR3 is CASSDQTELNEKLFF. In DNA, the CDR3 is TGTGCCAGCAGTGATCAGACAGAACTTAATGAAAAACTGTTTTTT.

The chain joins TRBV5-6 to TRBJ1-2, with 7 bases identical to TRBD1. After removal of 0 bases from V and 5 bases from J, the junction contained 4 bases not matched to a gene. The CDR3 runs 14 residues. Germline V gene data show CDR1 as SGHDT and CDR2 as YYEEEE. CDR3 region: CASSLGDREYGYTF. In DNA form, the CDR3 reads TGTGCCAGCAGCTTGGGAGACAGGGAATATGGCTACACCTTC.

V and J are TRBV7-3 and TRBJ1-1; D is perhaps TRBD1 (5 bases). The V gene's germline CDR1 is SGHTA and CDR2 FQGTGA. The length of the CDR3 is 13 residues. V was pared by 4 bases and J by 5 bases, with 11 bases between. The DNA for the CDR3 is TGTGCCAGCAGCTCGACAGTTGGTACTGAAGCTTTCTTT. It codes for CASSSTVGTEAFF.

This CDR3 is CSARSDTQYF. The CDR3 region has the DNA TGCAGTGCTAGATCTGATACGCAGTATTTT. The genes are TRBV20-1 and TRBJ2-3, with D hard to call. The V and J ends lost 2 bases and 6 bases respectively, with 3 bases between them. This CDR3 comprises 10 residues. In germline, CDR1 is DFQATT, CDR2 SNEGSKA (reference sequence).

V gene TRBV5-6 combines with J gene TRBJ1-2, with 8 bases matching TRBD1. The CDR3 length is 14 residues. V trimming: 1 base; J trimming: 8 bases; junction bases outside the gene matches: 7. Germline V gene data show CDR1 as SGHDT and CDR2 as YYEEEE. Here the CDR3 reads CASSLRDRSRGYTF. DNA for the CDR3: TGTGCCAGCAGCTTGCGGGACAGGTCGAGAGGCTACACCTTC.

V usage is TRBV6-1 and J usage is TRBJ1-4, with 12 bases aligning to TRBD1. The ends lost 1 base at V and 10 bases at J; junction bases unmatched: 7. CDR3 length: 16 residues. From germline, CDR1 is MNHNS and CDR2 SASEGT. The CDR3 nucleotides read TGTGCCAGCAGTGAAGTACGTGGGACAGGGGGCGGAAAACTGTTTTTT. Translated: CASSEVRGTGGGKLFF.

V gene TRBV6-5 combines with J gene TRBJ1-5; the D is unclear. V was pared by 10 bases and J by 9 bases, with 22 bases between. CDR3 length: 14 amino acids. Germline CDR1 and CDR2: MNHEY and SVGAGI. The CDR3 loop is CATTEIEGGAPQHF. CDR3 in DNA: TGTGCCACGACCGAGATTGAGGGTGGTGCGCCCCAGCATTTT.